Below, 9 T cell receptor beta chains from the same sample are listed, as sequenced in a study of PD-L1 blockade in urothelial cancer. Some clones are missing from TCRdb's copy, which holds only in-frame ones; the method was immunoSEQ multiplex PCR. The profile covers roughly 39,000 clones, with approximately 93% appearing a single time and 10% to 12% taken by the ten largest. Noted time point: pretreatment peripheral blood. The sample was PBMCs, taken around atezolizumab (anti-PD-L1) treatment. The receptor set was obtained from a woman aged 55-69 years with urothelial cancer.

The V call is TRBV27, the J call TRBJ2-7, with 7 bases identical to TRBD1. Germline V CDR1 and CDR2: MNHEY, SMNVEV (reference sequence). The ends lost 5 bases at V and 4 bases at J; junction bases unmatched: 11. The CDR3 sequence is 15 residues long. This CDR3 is CASSPHRGTRYEQYF. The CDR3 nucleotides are TGTGCCAGCAGTCCTCACAGGGGAACAAGATACGAGCAGTACTTC.

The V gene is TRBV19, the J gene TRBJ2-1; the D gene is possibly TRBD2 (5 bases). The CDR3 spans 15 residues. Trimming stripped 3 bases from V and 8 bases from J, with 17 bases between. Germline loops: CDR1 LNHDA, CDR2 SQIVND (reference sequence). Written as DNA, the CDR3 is TGTGCCAGTAGTATCGGTCTGAGGGCGTCGGATGAGCAGTTCTTC. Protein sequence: CASSIGLRASDEQFF.

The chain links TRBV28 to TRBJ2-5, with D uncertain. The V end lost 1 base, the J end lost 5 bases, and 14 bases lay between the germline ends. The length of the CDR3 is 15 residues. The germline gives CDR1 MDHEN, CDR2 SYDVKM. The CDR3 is CASSLLGSSSETQYF. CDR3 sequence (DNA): TGTGCCAGCAGTTTATTGGGCAGTTCGTCGGAGACCCAGTACTTC. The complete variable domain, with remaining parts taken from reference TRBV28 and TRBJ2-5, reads DVKVTQSSRYLVKRTGEKVFLECVQDMDHENMFWYRQDPGLGLRLIYFSYDVKMKEKGDIPEGYSVSREKKERFSLILESASTNQTSMYLCASSLLGSSSETQYFGPGTRLLVL.

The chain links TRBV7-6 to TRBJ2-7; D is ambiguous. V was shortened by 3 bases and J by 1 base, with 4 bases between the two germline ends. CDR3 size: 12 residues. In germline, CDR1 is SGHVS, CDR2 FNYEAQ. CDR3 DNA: TGTGCCAGCAGCTTGAGGTCCTACGAGCAGTACTTC. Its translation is CASSLRSYEQYF.

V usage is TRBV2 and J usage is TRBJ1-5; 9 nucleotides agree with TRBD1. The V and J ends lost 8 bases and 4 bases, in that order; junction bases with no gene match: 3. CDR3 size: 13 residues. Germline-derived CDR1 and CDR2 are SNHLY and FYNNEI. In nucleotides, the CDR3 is TGTGCCAGCTGTGGGACAGGGAATCAGCCCCAGCATTTT. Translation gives CASCGTGNQPQHF.

The CDR3 DNA follows: TGCAGTGCCCTGACAGGGGGCGAGCAGTACTTC. Its translation is CSALTGGEQYF. This chain links TRBV20-1 with TRBJ2-7; 9 bases line up with TRBD1. This CDR3 region has 11 residues. Per germline, CDR1 DFQATT and CDR2 SNEGSKA (reference sequence). The junction had 3 bases not matched to a gene; V was cut back by 6 bases and J by 6 bases.

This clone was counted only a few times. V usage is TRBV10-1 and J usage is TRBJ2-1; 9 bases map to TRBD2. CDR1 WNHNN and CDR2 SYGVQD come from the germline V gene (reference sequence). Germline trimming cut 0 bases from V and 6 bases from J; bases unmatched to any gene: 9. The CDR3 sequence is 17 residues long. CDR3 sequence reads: CASSESSREGPGNEQFF. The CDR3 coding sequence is TGCGCCAGCAGTGAGTCTTCGCGGGAGGGCCCGGGCAATGAGCAGTTCTTC.

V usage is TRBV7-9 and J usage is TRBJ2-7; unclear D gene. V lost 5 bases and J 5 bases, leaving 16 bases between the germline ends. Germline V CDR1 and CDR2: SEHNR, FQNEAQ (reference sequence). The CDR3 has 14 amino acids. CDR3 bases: TGTGCCAGCAGCAGCCAAGTCGGAGTTAACGAGCAGTACTTC. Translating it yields CASSSQVGVNEQYF. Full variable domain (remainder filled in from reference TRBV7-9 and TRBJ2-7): DTGVSQNPRHKITKRGQNVTFRCDPISEHNRLYWYRQTLGQGPEFLTYFQNEAQLEKSRLLSDRFSAERPKGSFSTLEIQRTEQGDSAMYLCASSSQVGVNEQYFGPGTRLTVT.

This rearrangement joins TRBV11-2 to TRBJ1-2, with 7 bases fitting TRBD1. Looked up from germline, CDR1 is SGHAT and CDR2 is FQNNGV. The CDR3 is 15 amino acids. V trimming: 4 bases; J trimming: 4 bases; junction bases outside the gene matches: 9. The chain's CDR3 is CASSSWGTVVYGYTF. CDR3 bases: TGTGCCAGCAGCTCCTGGGGGACAGTCGTCTATGGCTACACCTTC.